This T cell receptor (beta chain) originates from a study of neurological immune-mediated disorders. Study-wide findings and caveats: Among expanded clones, no CDR3 amino acid sequences were shared across subjects, a pattern suggesting private repertoires in all groups. Among 34 multiple sclerosis patients, phylogenetic grouping put the repertoires of 18 into a single related-CDR3 cluster, a possible signature.

V gave up 3 bases and J gave up 4 bases, with 18 bases separating them. The CDR3 consists of 16 residues. The germline CDR1 and CDR2 sequences are LGHNA and YNFKEQ. This clonotype has at least ten counts. Antigen unknown. With 10-nucleotide random UMIs included, cDNA was synthesized by 5'RACE. In each sequencing run, over 160 million TCR-beta sequences were generated from 15-18 subjects. TCRdb ran MiXCR on the 5' RACE reads and lists one entry per CDR3 protein. The sample has tens of thousands of distinct CDR3 sequences; 1.9% are singletons. Sequencing was done on a sample of PBMCs. The rearrangement joins TRBV4-2 to TRBJ1-1, with no clear D. The source of this sequence is a woman between 35 and 50 years old with multiple sclerosis. The CDR3 sequence is CASSQSQIHLSTEAFF. The CDR3 coding sequence is TGTGCCAGCAGCCAGAGCCAGATACACCTCTCCACTGAAGCTTTCTTT.